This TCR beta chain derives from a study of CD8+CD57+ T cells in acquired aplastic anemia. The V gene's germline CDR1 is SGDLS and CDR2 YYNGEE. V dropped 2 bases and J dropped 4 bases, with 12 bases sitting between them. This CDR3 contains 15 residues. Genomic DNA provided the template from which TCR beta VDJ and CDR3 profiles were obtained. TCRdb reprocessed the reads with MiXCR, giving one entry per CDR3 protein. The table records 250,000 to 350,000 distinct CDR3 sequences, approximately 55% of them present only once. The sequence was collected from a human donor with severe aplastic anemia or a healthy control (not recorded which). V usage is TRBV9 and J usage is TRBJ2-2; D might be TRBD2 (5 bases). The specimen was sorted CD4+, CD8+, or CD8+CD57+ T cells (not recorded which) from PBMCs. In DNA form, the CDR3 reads TGTGCCAGCAGCGTTCGGGAAGGCCTCACCGGGGAGCTGTTTTTT. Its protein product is CASSVREGLTGELFF.